This is a list of T cell receptor beta chains from one sample in a study of cytomegalovirus exposure and HLA in healthy donors. Some clones are missing from TCRdb's copy, which holds only in-frame ones; the method was immunoSEQ multiplex PCR. The ten most abundant clones cover approximately 1% of a sample with 130,000 to 150,000 clones. Sequenced input: PBMCs. The receptors were gathered from a male donor in good health and CMV-seronegative. Both conserved end residues are part of each CDR3. D genes are given only for firm matches. Not all rows give a size; the values are once, few, many and, for expanded clones, a class.

d_gene	v_gene	j_gene	abundance	CDR3nt	CDR3aa
TRBD1	TRBV4-3	TRBJ1-2	.	TGCGCCAGCAGCCAACAGGGGGCGCAGAACTATGGCTACACCTTC	CASSQQGAQNYGYTF
.	TRBV5-1	TRBJ1-4	.	TGCGCCAGCAGCTTGGACAGAACTAATGAAAAACTGTTTTTT	CASSLDRTNEKLFF
TRBD2	TRBV19	TRBJ2-2	.	TGTGCCAGTATTGCGGGGGGGCTCGGGGAGCTGTTTTTT	CASIAGGLGELFF
.	TRBV5-1	TRBJ2-1	.	TGCGCCAGCAGCTTGGACCGGGACAAATACTACAATGAGCAGTTCTTC	CASSLDRDKYYNEQFF
.	TRBV27	TRBJ1-1	.	TGTGCCAGCAGTTTAATTGTGGAGGCTGAAGCTTTCTTT	CASSLIVEAEAFF
.	TRBV23-1	TRBJ2-2	.	TGCGCCAGCAGTCAATCCGGGACAAGGCCCGGGGAGCTGTTTTTT	CASSQSGTRPGELFF
.	TRBV7-3	TRBJ1-6	.	TGTGCCAGCAGTTCCGGACAGATGAATTCACCCCTCCACTTT	CASSSGQMNSPLHF
TRBD2	TRBV7-2	TRBJ2-5	.	TGTGCCAGCAGCTTAGGGGCCGTGGGGGCGGGGGGAATACAAGAGACCCAGTACTTC	CASSLGAVGAGGIQETQYF
TRBD2	TRBV18	TRBJ2-1	.	TGTGCCAGCTCACCATGGACTAGCGGGAGCCTAAATGAGCAGTTCTTC	CASSPWTSGSLNEQFF
TRBD2	TRBV11-3	TRBJ2-1	.	TGTGCCAGCAGCTTGGGACTAGCGGGGATCAATGAGCAGTTCTTC	CASSLGLAGINEQFF
TRBD2	TRBV5-6	TRBJ2-1	.	TGTGCCACCTTACTAGCGGGAGAAAGAAATGAGCAGTTCTTC	CATLLAGERNEQFF
.	TRBV5-8	TRBJ2-3	.	TGTGCCAGCAGACTTGGGGCTAGTATTCGAGATACGCAGTATTTT	CASRLGASIRDTQYF
.	TRBV19	TRBJ1-2	.	TGTGCCAGTAGTATGGGGTCGGGACAAATATCCTTC	CASSMGSGQISF
.	TRBV19	TRBJ2-7	.	TGTGCCAGTAGTATTCCGGCGGGGGCCAATCTGGACGAGCAGTACTTC	CASSIPAGANLDEQYF
.	TRBV4-3	TRBJ1-4	.	TGCGCCAGCAGCCCCAAGGGACTGGGAGCTAATGAAAAACTGTTTTTT	CASSPKGLGANEKLFF
.	TRBV5-6	TRBJ1-5	.	TGTGCCAGCAGCACCCGGGACATTCGGCAGCCCCAGCATTTT	CASSTRDIRQPQHF
TRBD1	TRBV11-2	TRBJ2-7	.	TGTGCCAGCAGCCTCCTGACAGGGGAAGAGCAGTACTTC	CASSLLTGEEQYF
TRBD1	TRBV5-4	TRBJ2-7	.	TGTGCCAGCAGCGACCGGGACAGGTCCTACGAGCAGTACTTC	CASSDRDRSYEQYF
.	TRBV27	TRBJ2-7	.	TGTGCCAGCAGTATAGACAGGTTGCAAATCCGCGAGCAGTACTTC	CASSIDRLQIREQYF
TRBD2	TRBV30	TRBJ2-7	.	TGTGCCTGGAATTTGGGAGGGGAGGGGTACGAGCAGTACTTC	CAWNLGGEGYEQYF
TRBD2	TRBV18	TRBJ2-1	.	TGTGCCAGCTCATTGACTAGCGCAAGCTCCTACAATGAGCAGTTCTTC	CASSLTSASSYNEQFF
.	TRBV19	TRBJ1-1	.	TGTGCCAGTAGTCCTCGGGGGATAGTCACTGAAGCTTTCTTT	CASSPRGIVTEAFF
.	TRBV5-1	TRBJ1-1	.	TGCGCCAGCAGCTTGACTTCCAGGGAGAACACTGAAGCTTTCTTT	CASSLTSRENTEAFF
.	TRBV7-2	TRBJ2-7	.	TGTGCCAGCAGCGTTCAGGGGGAGCAGTACTTC	CASSVQGEQYF
TRBD2	TRBV5-1	TRBJ2-3	.	TGCGCCAGCAGCTTGAGAAGGCGGGAGGGGGCAGATACGCAGTATTTT	CASSLRRREGADTQYF
.	TRBV28	TRBJ1-2	.	TGTGCCAGCAGCTTAGGGGCTGCTAACTATGGCTACACCTTC	CASSLGAANYGYTF
.	TRBV28	TRBJ1-1	.	TGTGCCAGCAGTTTCTTAGATAGGGAGGACACTGAAGCTTTCTTT	CASSFLDREDTEAFF
.	TRBV27	TRBJ2-7	.	TGTGCCAGCAGTTTAGCCCCGGCAGGCTTATACGAGCAGTACTTC	CASSLAPAGLYEQYF
TRBD1	TRBV10-1	TRBJ1-5	.	TGCGCCAGTCCCGGGACAGTGAGCAATCAGCCCCAGCATTTT	CASPGTVSNQPQHF
TRBD2	TRBV29-1	TRBJ2-1	medium-sized	TGCAGCGTTGATAGCGGGCACAGAGAGCAGTTCTTC	CSVDSGHREQFF
.	TRBV7-9	TRBJ2-5	.	TGTGCCAGCAGCCCGCAAGAGACCCAGTACTTC	CASSPQETQYF
TRBD1	TRBV6-5	TRBJ1-2	.	TGTGCCAGCAGTTACTCGAAAGGGACAGGGTATGGCTACACCTTC	CASSYSKGTGYGYTF
.	TRBV19	TRBJ1-5	.	TGTGCCAGTGCCCCCACAGCGGGTGGCCAGCCCCAGCATTTT	CASAPTAGGQPQHF
.	TRBV29-1	TRBJ2-5	.	TGCAGCGTTGGGGCCCGTATTAGGGGCGTCCAAGAGACCCAGTACTTC	CSVGARIRGVQETQYF
.	TRBV18	TRBJ2-4	.	TGTGCCAGCTCATACGAACGAGTACAGATAGCCAAAAACATTCAGTACTTC	CASSYERVQIAKNIQYF
TRBD1	TRBV18	TRBJ1-5	.	TGTGCCAGCTCACCATCAGGGGGTGAACAGCCCCAGCATTTT	CASSPSGGEQPQHF
TRBD1	TRBV7-7	TRBJ2-1	.	TGTGCCAGCAGCTTAGCTGGAGGACAGGGCGGTGAGCAGTTCTTC	CASSLAGGQGGEQFF
TRBD1	TRBV6-5	TRBJ2-1	.	TGTGCCAGCAGCACCGGGGACAGGGGGGTCCATGAGCAGTTCTTC	CASSTGDRGVHEQFF
.	TRBV5-4	TRBJ2-2	.	TGTGCCAGCAGCTTGCTCAGCGACGGGGAGCTGTTTTTT	CASSLLSDGELFF
.	TRBV27	TRBJ1-1	.	TGTGCCAGCAGTTTATCTCCCGGGGGGGACACTGAAGCTTTCTTT	CASSLSPGGDTEAFF
TRBD1	TRBV7-2	TRBJ2-7	.	TGTGCCAGCAGCCTAGTGCCCGGGACAGGGTACGAGCAGTACTTC	CASSLVPGTGYEQYF
TRBD1	TRBV19	TRBJ2-3	.	TGTGCCAGTAGTTACCCAGGGGGCAGTACAGATACGCAGTATTTT	CASSYPGGSTDTQYF